The 18 T cell receptor beta chains reported below all come from one sample, sequenced in a study of OX40 agonist ivuxolimab in advanced cancers. Library preparation used the immunoSEQ multiplex PCR assay. Imported from immuneACCESS, the table was reduced by TCRdb to in-frame sequences with V and J called. These copies leave out some clones; in studies compared against another copy, an unresolved V gene accounts for under half, and the cause of the remainder is not known. This sample comprises tens of thousands of clones, about 82% of them detected only once. Of the sample, 5.5% to 7% falls within the top ten clones. The sequences come from CD4+ or CD8+ T cells sorted from blood, collected in a trial of the OX40 agonist ivuxolimab. These receptor sequences come from an adult with an advanced solid tumor such as melanoma, head and neck, liver or kidney cancer.

The chain has TRBV28 and TRBJ2-7; 7 nucleotides agree with TRBD2. This CDR3 has 15 residues. Germline V gives CDR1 MDHEN, CDR2 SYDVKM. Germline trimming cut 4 bases from V and 1 base from J; bases unmatched to any gene: 7. CDR3 residues: CASSSVGGESYEQYF. The CDR3 nucleotides read TGTGCCAGCAGTTCCGTGGGGGGGGAGTCCTACGAGCAGTACTTC.

In this sample, this clone turned up a few times. This chain uses TRBV12-2 with TRBJ2-4. TRBV12-2 is designated a pseudogene. The CDR3 is 19 amino acids. CDR3 coding DNA: TGTGCAAGTCGCTTATACTTTCTGACGGGGACCTTAGCCAAAAACATTCAGTACTTC. Amino acids: CASRLYFLTGTLAKNIQYF.

The CDR3: CASSRVEGENTEAFF. CDR3 coding DNA: TGTGCCAGCAGTAGGGTGGAGGGGGAGAACACTGAAGCTTTCTTT. The V and J genes are TRBV28 and TRBJ1-1; perhaps TRBD1 as D (6 bases). V shed 5 bases and J shed 1 base, with 14 bases lying between them. The CDR3 runs 15 residues. Germline values: CDR1 MDHEN, CDR2 SYDVKM.

The chain employs TRBV11-3 and TRBJ1-3; D unresolved. The germline gives CDR1 SGHNT, CDR2 YENEEA. The CDR3 is 17 residues long. Trimming stripped 1 base from V and 0 bases from J, with 13 bases between. The CDR3 region is CASSLGGPASSGNTIYF. In DNA form, the CDR3 reads TGTGCCAGCAGCTTAGGCGGCCCGGCTAGCTCTGGAAACACCATATATTTT.

The chain uses TRBV27 and TRBJ1-6; possibly TRBD1 for D (6 bases). Germline CDR1 MNHEY, CDR2 SMNVEV (reference sequence). V lost 7 bases, J lost 7 bases, and 14 bases lay in between. The CDR3 spans 14 residues. CDR3 coding DNA: TGTGCCAGCACCAGGGGCTCGTCAAATTCACCCCTCCACTTT. The encoded protein is CASTRGSSNSPLHF.

A single count supports this clone. The chain employs TRBV28 and TRBJ2-2; 7 positions match TRBD1. Germline-derived CDR1 and CDR2 are MDHEN and SYDVKM. The CDR3 totals 15 residues. V shed 4 bases and J 3 bases; nucleotides not matched to a gene: 5. The DNA for the CDR3 is TGTGCCAGCAGTTCCCCGGGACAGTACACCGGGGAGCTGTTTTTT. The encoded protein is CASSSPGQYTGELFF. The complete variable domain, with remaining parts taken from reference TRBV28 and TRBJ2-2, reads DVKVTQSSRYLVKRTGEKVFLECVQDMDHENMFWYRQDPGLGLRLIYFSYDVKMKEKGDIPEGYSVSREKKERFSLILESASTNQTSMYLCASSSPGQYTGELFFGEGSRLTVL.

The V and J genes are TRBV19 and TRBJ2-3; 12 bases align to TRBD2. With V trimmed by 4 bases and J by 3 bases, 5 bases remained unmatched. CDR3 length: 16 amino acids. The germline V gene has CDR1 LNHDA and CDR2 SQIVND (reference sequence). The CDR3 sequence: CASSTRTSGITDTQYF. In DNA, the CDR3 is TGTGCCAGTAGTACTAGGACTAGCGGGATTACAGATACGCAGTATTTT.

This chain connects TRBV6-1 to TRBJ1-2; D is undetermined. This CDR3 contains 14 residues. V lost 5 bases and J lost 2, with 12 bases in between. Germline CDR1 reads MNHNS; CDR2 reads SASEGT. Here the CDR3 reads CASSPAGVNYGYTF. The CDR3 nucleotides are TGTGCCAGCAGTCCAGCCGGGGTAAACTATGGCTACACCTTC.

The rearrangement links TRBV28 to TRBJ2-7, with TRBD1 identical over 10 bases. The CDR3 totals 13 residues. CDR1 and CDR2 from the germline V gene are MDHEN and SYDVKM. With 7 bases clipped from V and 7 bases from J, the junction kept 7 bases outside the gene matches. The CDR3: CASNPGQGGEQYF. The CDR3 nucleotides are TGTGCCAGCAACCCCGGACAGGGGGGTGAGCAGTACTTC.

This chain joins TRBV6-5 and TRBJ1-1, with unresolved D. Trimming took off 5 bases at V and 4 bases at J, with 11 bases between the two ends. The CDR3 length is 13 residues. From germline, CDR1 is MNHEY and CDR2 SVGAGI. In DNA form, the CDR3 reads TGTGCCAGCAGTCTGCGGGAGGGCACTGAAGCTTTCTTT. Protein product: CASSLREGTEAFF.

This chain links TRBV10-3 with TRBJ2-1; TRBD1 matches 9 bases. Germline assignment: CDR1 ENHRY and CDR2 SYGVKD. Losses at the gene ends were 6 bases for V and 7 bases for J; bases not matched to a gene: 10. The CDR3 has 15 residues. In nucleotides, the CDR3 is TGTGCCATCAGGACCCCGGAACAGGGGGCTAATGAGCAGTTCTTC. It codes for CAIRTPEQGANEQFF.

The chain couples TRBV11-2 to TRBJ1-2; no firm D call. CDR1 and CDR2 from the germline V gene are SGHAT and FQNNGV. V lost 2 bases and J lost 2, with 12 bases in between. The CDR3 is 15 residues long. CDR3 sequence (DNA): TGTGCCAGCAGCTTATTGGTGGACTTCAACTATGGCTACACCTTC. It specifies CASSLLVDFNYGYTF.

The J gene is TRBJ1-4, the V gene TRBV5-6; no definite D call. The CDR3 length is 15 residues. Germline CDR1 is SGHDT and CDR2 is YYEEEE. Trimming took off 1 base at V and 5 bases at J, with 12 bases between the two ends. The DNA for the CDR3 is TGTGCCAGCAGCTTGACCGGCAGGCAGAATGAAAAACTGTTTTTT. It yields the protein CASSLTGRQNEKLFF.

This rearrangement joins TRBV15 to TRBJ2-1; possibly TRBD2 for D (5 bases). The V end lost 2 bases, the J end lost 10 bases, and 18 bases lay between the germline ends. The CDR3 sequence is 15 residues long. From germline, CDR1 is LNHNV and CDR2 YYDKDF (reference sequence). CDR3 in DNA: TGTGCCACCAGCAGATTGAGCGGTCAGACGGACGAGCAGTTCTTC. Translated: CATSRLSGQTDEQFF.

The rearrangement joins TRBV27 to TRBJ1-1, with TRBD1 matching 8 bases. The CDR3 totals 16 residues. The junction had 9 bases not matched to a gene; V was cut back by 3 bases and J by 3 bases. Germline-derived CDR1 and CDR2 are MNHEY and SMNVEV (reference sequence). CDR3 sequence reads: CASSFTGGSTYTEAFF. CDR3 nucleotide sequence: TGTGCCAGCAGTTTTACAGGGGGGTCCACCTACACTGAAGCTTTCTTT.

The V and J genes are TRBV9 and TRBJ2-1; weak D call: TRBD1 (5 bases). The CDR3 is 14 amino acids. Germline V CDR1 and CDR2: SGDLS, YYNGEE. V lost 9 bases and J lost 4, with 17 bases in between. The CDR3, as DNA: TGTGCCACCTCAAGGGGCGGATATTACAATGAGCAGTTCTTC. Translating it yields CATSRGGYYNEQFF.

The gene calls are TRBV7-2 and TRBJ1-5, with D possibly matching TRBD1 (5 bases). Trimming removed 5 bases from V and 3 bases from J, with 17 bases in between. Germline lookup yields CDR1 SGHTA and CDR2 FQGNSA. CDR3 size: 16 residues. The CDR3 loop reads CASSPPGSRLNQPQHF. In DNA, the CDR3 is TGTGCCAGCAGCCCTCCAGGGAGCCGTCTCAATCAGCCCCAGCATTTT. Based on the CDR3 plus reference TRBV7-2 and TRBJ1-5, the full variable domain is GAGVSQSPSNKVTEKGKDVELRCDPISGHTALYWYRQSLGQGLEFLIYFQGNSAPDKSGLPSDRFSAERTGGSVSTLTIQRTQQEDSAVYLCASSPPGSRLNQPQHFGDGTRLSIL.

The rearrangement joins TRBV10-3 to TRBJ1-2; TRBD1 matches at 9 bases. In germline, CDR1 is ENHRY, CDR2 SYGVKD. Trimming at V came to 6 bases and at J to 13 bases, leaving 15 bases not matched to a gene. This CDR3 region has 14 residues. The CDR3 DNA follows: TGTGCCATCAGGGCCCCGGGACAGGGAGTCCACCCCACCTTC. Its translation is CAIRAPGQGVHPTF.